The source of this TCR beta chain is a study of shared clonotypes between healthy human individuals. Regarding the study as a whole: Against clonotypes common to all four donors, non-shared ones had lower generation probabilities. Although depth was large, rarefaction showed that sequencing of the sorted subsets was incomplete.

CD45RO-negative CD8 cells positively selected for CCR7 made up the naive population, which excluded terminally differentiated effector memory CD45RA+ cells. The sorted-subset replicate PCRs were given 200 ng DNA, which is roughly 30,000 T cell genomes. Clones were read by immunoSEQ multiplex PCR, and TCRdb kept only the in-frame ones, dropping some. This table has over 2 million clones, about 95% appearing once. The sample holds one count of this clone. Its antigen is still unknown. Trimming took 4 bases from V and 0 from J, leaving 10 bases between them. The CDR3 is 14 residues long. Germline CDR1 SQVTM, CDR2 ANQGSEA.

This sequence originates from a man younger than 30 in good health. V and J are TRBV29-1 and TRBJ1-3; a weak D match, TRBD1 (5 bases). Material for sequencing was naive CD8+ T cells sorted from blood. CDR3 amino acids: CSVVGGDSGNTIYF. DNA of the CDR3: TGCAGCGTTGTTGGGGGGGACTCTGGAAACACCATATATTTT.